This T cell receptor (beta chain) was sequenced in a study of OX40 agonist ivuxolimab in advanced cancers. Study outcomes and limitations: Among expanded peripheral T cells, antigen specificity went undetermined.

The assay was immunoSEQ multiplex PCR, and TCRdb's table has in-frame clones only and misses some. The table has some 52,000 clones, roughly 90% seen once; the top ten hold 6.5% to 7.5%. As regards this clone: Its target is unknown.

There are 11 residues in the CDR3. J lost 4 bases, V lost 7 bases, and 2 bases had no gene match. The V gene's germline CDR1 is SQVTM and CDR2 ANQGSEA. Sequenced material: CD4+ or CD8+ T cells sorted from blood, taken in a trial of the OX40 agonist ivuxolimab. The chain joins TRBV29-1 to TRBJ1-1, with TRBD1 matching over 8 bases. The source of this sequence is an adult with an advanced solid tumor such as melanoma, head and neck, liver or kidney cancer. This CDR3 is CSGTGSTEAFF. CDR3 in DNA: TGCAGCGGGACAGGGTCCACTGAAGCTTTCTTT.